This TCR beta chain was profiled in a study of blood T cell repertoires in COVID-19. Study information: T cells, B-cell-depleted T cells, or PBMCs provided the cDNA or gDNA that served as material.

In the original analysis: Reference gene primer amplification gave nucleated cell count estimates. Using immunoSEQ multiplex PCR, the repertoire was profiled, and TCRdb retains in-frame clones only, with some absent. The D gene and trimming were derived from the DNA, and the V and J assignments and clone size from that table. Of 70,000 to 90,000 clones in the sample, 65% to 90% are singletons; the top ten hold roughly 6.5%. J gave up 7 bases and V 1 base, and 1 base lay outside the gene matches. There are 14 residues in the CDR3. Germline V gene data show CDR1 as LNHNV and CDR2 as YYDKDF (reference sequence).

The sequencing sample was made of peripheral blood. The rearrangement links TRBV15 to TRBJ1-6; 7 nucleotides agree with TRBD1. The receptor was isolated from a man in his 60s with acute or convalescent COVID-19. This CDR3 reads CATSRGDRNSPLHF. Written as DNA, the CDR3 is TGTGCCACCAGCAGAGGGGACAGAAATTCACCCCTCCACTTT.